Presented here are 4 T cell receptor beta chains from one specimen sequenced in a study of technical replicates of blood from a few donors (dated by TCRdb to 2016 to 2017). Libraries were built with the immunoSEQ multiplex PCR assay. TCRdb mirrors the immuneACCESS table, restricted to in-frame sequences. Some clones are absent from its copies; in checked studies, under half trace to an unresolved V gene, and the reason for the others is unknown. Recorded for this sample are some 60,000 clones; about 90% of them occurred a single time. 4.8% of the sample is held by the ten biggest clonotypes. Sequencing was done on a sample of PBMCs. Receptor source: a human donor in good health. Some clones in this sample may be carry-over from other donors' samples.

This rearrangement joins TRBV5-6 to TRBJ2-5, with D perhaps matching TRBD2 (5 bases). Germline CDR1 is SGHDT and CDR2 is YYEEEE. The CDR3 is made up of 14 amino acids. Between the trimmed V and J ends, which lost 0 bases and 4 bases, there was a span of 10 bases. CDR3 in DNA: TGTGCCAGCAGCTTGGGACCGGGGTCAGAGACCCAGTACTTC. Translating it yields CASSLGPGSETQYF.

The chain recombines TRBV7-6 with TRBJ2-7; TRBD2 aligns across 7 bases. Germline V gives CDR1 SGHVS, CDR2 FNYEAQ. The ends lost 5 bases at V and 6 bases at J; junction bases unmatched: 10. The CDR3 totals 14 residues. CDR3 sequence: CASSPGGSRFEQYF. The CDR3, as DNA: TGTGCCAGCAGCCCGGGAGGTTCGCGCTTCGAGCAGTACTTC.

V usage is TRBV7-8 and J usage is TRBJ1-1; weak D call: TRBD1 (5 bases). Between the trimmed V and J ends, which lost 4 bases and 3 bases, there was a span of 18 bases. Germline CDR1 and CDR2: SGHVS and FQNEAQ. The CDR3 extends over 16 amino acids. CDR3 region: CASSSLQIGADTEAFF. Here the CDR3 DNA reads TGTGCCAGCAGCTCACTCCAAATAGGGGCTGACACTGAAGCTTTCTTT.

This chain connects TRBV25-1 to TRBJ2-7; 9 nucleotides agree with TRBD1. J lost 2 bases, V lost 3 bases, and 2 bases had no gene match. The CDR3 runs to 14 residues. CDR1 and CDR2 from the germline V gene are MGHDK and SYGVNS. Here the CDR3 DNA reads TGTGCCAGCAGTGATGGGACAGGGACCTACGAGCAGTACTTC. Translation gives CASSDGTGTYEQYF.